These 6 T cell receptor beta chains share one sample of origin, sequenced in a study of a mutant IDH1 vaccine in newly diagnosed glioma. The time point denotes: baseline, week 1 (first vaccination visit). Treatment: pre-vaccination baseline after standard-of-care therapy. Sequencing was performed with immunoSEQ multiplex PCR; in TCRdb, only in-frame clones are kept and a portion is missing. The sample has 92,000 or so clones; roughly 80% are singletons. The sample was PBMCs, taken from a glioma patient treated with radiotherapy, temozolomide or both. These receptors all stem from a man aged 35-49 years with glioma. Some clones in this sample may be carry-over from other donors' samples.

J is TRBJ1-1 and V is TRBV2; D ambiguous. Between the trimmed V and J ends, which lost 9 bases and 11 bases, there was a span of 13 bases. The germline gives CDR1 SNHLY, CDR2 FYNNEI. CDR3 length: 10 amino acids. The CDR3 nucleotides are TGTGCCAGTAACGGTCGGGAGGCTTTCTTT. Translation: CASNGREAFF. Drawing the rest from reference TRBV2 and TRBJ1-1, the complete variable domain is EPEVTQTPSHQVTQMGQEVILRCVPISNHLYFYWYRQILGQKVEFLVSFYNNEISEKSEIFDDQFSVERPDGSNFTLKIRSTKLEDSAMYFCASNGREAFFGQGTRLTVV.

This clone was recorded a few times. The V gene is TRBV6-1, the J gene TRBJ2-2, with a possible D match to TRBD2 (6 bases). The germline CDR1 and CDR2 sequences are MNHNS and SASEGT. This CDR3 has 14 residues. Trimming stripped 8 bases from V and 2 bases from J, with 12 bases between. For the CDR3, the DNA is TGTGCCAGCCCCCCGCGGGGAAACACCGGGGAGCTGTTTTTT. This encodes CASPPRGNTGELFF.

The chain has TRBV7-2 and TRBJ1-2; TRBD1 aligns across 8 bases. In germline, CDR1 is SGHTA, CDR2 FQGNSA. This CDR3 is 15 amino acids long. With V trimmed by 5 bases and J by 4 bases, 9 bases remained unmatched. This CDR3 is CASSPAGTGAYGYTF. The CDR3 nucleotides read TGTGCCAGCAGCCCGGCGGGGACAGGAGCCTATGGCTACACCTTC.

This clone was seen only once. In nucleotides, the CDR3 is TGTGCCAGCAGCTTCCCTCCGGACAGAGTATATGGCTACACCTTC. It specifies CASSFPPDRVYGYTF. The chain carries TRBV5-6 and TRBJ1-2; possible D gene TRBD1, 6 bases. Germline-derived CDR1 and CDR2 are SGHDT and YYEEEE. The CDR3 covers 15 residues. The ends were cut back, 2 bases at V and 5 bases at J, with 16 bases in the middle.

V usage is TRBV5-1 and J usage is TRBJ1-1; the D gene is possibly TRBD1 (6 bases). Germline V CDR1 and CDR2: SGHRS, YFSETQ. This CDR3 region has 17 residues. The V end lost 3 bases, the J end lost 1 base, and 19 bases lay between the germline ends. The CDR3 reads CASSYDGGGARNTEAFF. CDR3 nucleotides: TGCGCCAGCAGCTACGACGGCGGGGGGGCCCGGAACACTGAAGCTTTCTTT.

This chain joins TRBV6-5 and TRBJ1-5, with D uncertain. V was clipped by 5 bases and J by 5 bases, with 13 bases between them. The CDR3 has 14 residues. Looked up from germline, CDR1 is MNHEY and CDR2 is SVGAGI. The CDR3 DNA reads TGTGCCAGCAGTACGCGGACCGGGGATCAGCCCCAGCATTTT. Translating it yields CASSTRTGDQPQHF.